A selection of T cell receptor beta chains follows, all from one sample in a study of Ad26.COV2.S vaccination and SARS-CoV-2 variants. TCRdb's table, derived via immunoSEQ multiplex PCR, lists solely in-frame clones and lacks some. The table lists 300,000 to 350,000 clones, 86% of them singletons. Source: peripheral blood, taken in a trial of Ad26.COV2.S vaccine versus placebo. The receptors derive from a person between 18 and 65 years old who received the Ad26.COV2.S COVID-19 vaccine or a placebo. The CDR3 runs from the conserved cysteine through the conserved F or W.

TRBV6-2/TRBV6-3	TRBJ1-1	CASSKDRGPKNTEAFF
TRBV7-2	TRBJ2-3	CASSFRTGGSFTDTQYF
TRBV12-3/TRBV12-4	TRBJ2-7	CASSPPTGVEQYF
TRBV5-8	TRBJ2-7	CASSVREQLKGYF
TRBV7-6	TRBJ2-1	CASSLGGGHMDEQFF
TRBV4-1	TRBJ2-1	CASSQEGPYGEDEQFF
TRBV4-3	TRBJ2-7	CASSQALAVYSYEQYF
TRBV5-1	TRBJ2-1	CASSSTGGNSYNEQFF
TRBV19	TRBJ1-5	CASISSFYSNQPQHF
TRBV5-6	TRBJ2-1	CASSFGAGSSYNEQFF
TRBV4-2	TRBJ2-2	CASSQEARELFF
TRBV2	TRBJ2-2	CASSVGRGTGELFF
TRBV3-1/TRBV3-2	TRBJ2-1	CASSHAGGDNEQFF
TRBV18	TRBJ2-7	CASSPTRGSGSYEQYF
TRBV12-3/TRBV12-4	TRBJ2-5	CASNSEIKETQYF
TRBV5-1	TRBJ2-1	CASSLRPGEGAKEQFF
TRBV7-2	TRBJ2-1	CASSFHAREQFF
TRBV7-9	TRBJ2-1	CASSFLDPSPRNEQFF
TRBV7-9	TRBJ1-2	CASSPPGRLLGGYTF
TRBV28	TRBJ2-7	CASSHGVGQYF
TRBV4-1	TRBJ2-7	CASSHSEGGTYEQYF
TRBV7-2	TRBJ1-4	CASSLGRTRTNEKLFF
TRBV7-8	TRBJ2-7	CASSLTEIYEQYF
TRBV18	TRBJ1-1	CASSPQGSRDTEAFF
TRBV6-2/TRBV6-3	TRBJ2-7	CASSSLDRDYEQYF
TRBV19	TRBJ1-1	CASGGRSEAFF
TRBV24-1	TRBJ2-1	CATSDPRTGTAVYNEQFF
TRBV3-1/TRBV3-2	TRBJ2-3	CASSQSGLAGTDTQYF
TRBV19	TRBJ1-2	CASSKGTMGDGYTF
TRBV4-3	TRBJ2-1	CASSQAQYNEQFF
TRBV27	TRBJ2-2	CASRLGLRNTGELFF
TRBV10-3	TRBJ1-2	CAISWGGERSDGYTF
TRBV3-1/TRBV3-2	TRBJ2-2	CASSQLGGLGGELFF
TRBV10-3	TRBJ2-5	CAISPRGPETQYF